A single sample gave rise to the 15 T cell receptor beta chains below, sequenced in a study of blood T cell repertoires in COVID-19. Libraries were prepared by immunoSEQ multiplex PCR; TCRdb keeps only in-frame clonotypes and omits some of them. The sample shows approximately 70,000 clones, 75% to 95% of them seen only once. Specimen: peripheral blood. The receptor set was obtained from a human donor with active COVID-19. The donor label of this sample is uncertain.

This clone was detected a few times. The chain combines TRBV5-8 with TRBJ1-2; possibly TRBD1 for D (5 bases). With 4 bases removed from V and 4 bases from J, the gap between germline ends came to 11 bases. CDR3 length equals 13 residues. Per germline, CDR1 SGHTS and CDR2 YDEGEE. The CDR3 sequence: CASSHDSFYGYTF. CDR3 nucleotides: TGTGCCAGCAGCCACGACAGCTTCTATGGCTACACCTTC.

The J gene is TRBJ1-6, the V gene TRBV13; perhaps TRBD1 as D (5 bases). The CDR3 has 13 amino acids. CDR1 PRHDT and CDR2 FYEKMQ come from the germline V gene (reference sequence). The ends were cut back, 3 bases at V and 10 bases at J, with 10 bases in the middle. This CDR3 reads CASSLGGNSPLHF. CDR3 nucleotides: TGTGCCAGCAGCTTGGGGGGGAACTCACCCCTCCACTTT.

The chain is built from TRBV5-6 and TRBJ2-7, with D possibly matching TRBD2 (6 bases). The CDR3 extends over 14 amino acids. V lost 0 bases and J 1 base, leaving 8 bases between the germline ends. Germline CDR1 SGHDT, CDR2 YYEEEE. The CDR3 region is CASSLGAGSYEQYF. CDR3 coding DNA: TGTGCCAGCAGCTTGGGGGCGGGATCCTACGAGCAGTACTTC.

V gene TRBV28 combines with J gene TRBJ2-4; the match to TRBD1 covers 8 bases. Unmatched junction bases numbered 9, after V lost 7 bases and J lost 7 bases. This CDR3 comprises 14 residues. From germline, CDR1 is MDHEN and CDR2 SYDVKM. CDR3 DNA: TGTGCCAGCACCCACGGGACAGGCGGTAACATTCAGTACTTC. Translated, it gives CASTHGTGGNIQYF.

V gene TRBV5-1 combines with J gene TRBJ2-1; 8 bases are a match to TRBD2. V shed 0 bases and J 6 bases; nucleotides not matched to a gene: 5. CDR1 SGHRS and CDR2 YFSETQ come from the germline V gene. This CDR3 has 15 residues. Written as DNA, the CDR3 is TGCGCCAGCAGCTTGGGGACTAGCACCTCCAATGAGCAGTTCTTC. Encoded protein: CASSLGTSTSNEQFF.

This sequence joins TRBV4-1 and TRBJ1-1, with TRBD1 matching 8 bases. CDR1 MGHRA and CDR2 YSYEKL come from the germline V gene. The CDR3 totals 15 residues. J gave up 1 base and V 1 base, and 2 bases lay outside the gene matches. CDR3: CASSQVTGGNTEAFF. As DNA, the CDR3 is TGCGCCAGCAGCCAAGTAACAGGGGGGAACACTGAAGCTTTCTTT.

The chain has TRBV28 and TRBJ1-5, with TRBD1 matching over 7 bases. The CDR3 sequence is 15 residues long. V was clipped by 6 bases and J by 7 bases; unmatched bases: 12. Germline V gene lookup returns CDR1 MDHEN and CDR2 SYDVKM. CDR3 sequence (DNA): TGTGCCAGCAGGGTCCCCGGACAGGATTGGCAGCCCCAGCATTTT. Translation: CASRVPGQDWQPQHF. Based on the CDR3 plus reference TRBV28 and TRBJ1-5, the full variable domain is DVKVTQSSRYLVKRTGEKVFLECVQDMDHENMFWYRQDPGLGLRLIYFSYDVKMKEKGDIPEGYSVSREKKERFSLILESASTNQTSMYLCASRVPGQDWQPQHFGDGTRLSIL.

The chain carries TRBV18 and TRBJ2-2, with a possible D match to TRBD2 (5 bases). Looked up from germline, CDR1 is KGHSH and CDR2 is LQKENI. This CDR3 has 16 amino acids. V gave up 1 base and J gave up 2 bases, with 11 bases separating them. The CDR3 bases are TGTGCCAGCTCACCACAGTCGACTACAAACACCGGGGAGCTGTTTTTT. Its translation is CASSPQSTTNTGELFF. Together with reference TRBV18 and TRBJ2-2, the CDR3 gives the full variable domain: NAGVMQNPRHLVRRRGQEARLRCSPMKGHSHVYWYRQLPEEGLKFMVYLQKENIIDESGMPKERFSAEFPKEGPSILRIQQVVRGDSAAYFCASSPQSTTNTGELFFGEGSRLTVL.

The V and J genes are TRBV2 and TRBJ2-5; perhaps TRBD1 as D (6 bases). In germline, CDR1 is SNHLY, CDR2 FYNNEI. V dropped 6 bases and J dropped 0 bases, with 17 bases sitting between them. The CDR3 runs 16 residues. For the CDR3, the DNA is TGTGCCAGCAGGAAAACCGGGACAAAGTACCAAGAGACCCAGTACTTC. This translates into CASRKTGTKYQETQYF.

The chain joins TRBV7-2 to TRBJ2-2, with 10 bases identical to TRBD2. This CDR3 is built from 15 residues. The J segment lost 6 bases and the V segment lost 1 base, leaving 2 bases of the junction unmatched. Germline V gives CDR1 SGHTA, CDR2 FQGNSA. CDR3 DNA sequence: TGTGCCAGCAGCTTAGGGGGACTAGCGCCCGGGGAGCTGTTTTTT. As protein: CASSLGGLAPGELFF.

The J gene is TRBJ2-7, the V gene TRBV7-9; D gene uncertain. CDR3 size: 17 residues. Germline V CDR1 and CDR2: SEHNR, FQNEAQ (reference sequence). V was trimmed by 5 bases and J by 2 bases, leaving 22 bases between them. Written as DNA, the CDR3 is TGTGCCAGCAGCCCCCCCTTGATGGAGCCGATAACCTACGAGCAGTACTTC. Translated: CASSPPLMEPITYEQYF.

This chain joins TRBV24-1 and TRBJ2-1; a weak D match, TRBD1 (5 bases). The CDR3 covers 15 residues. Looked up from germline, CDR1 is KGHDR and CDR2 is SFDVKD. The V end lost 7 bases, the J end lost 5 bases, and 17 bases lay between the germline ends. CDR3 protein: CATSKQGTSDNEQFF. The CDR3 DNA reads TGTGCCACCAGCAAGCAGGGTACAAGTGACAATGAGCAGTTCTTC.

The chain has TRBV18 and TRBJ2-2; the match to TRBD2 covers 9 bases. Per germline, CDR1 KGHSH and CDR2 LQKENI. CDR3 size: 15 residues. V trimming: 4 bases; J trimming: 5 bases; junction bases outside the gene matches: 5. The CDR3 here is CASSRGLAVTGELFF. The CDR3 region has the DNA TGTGCCAGCTCACGGGGACTAGCTGTAACCGGGGAGCTGTTTTTT.

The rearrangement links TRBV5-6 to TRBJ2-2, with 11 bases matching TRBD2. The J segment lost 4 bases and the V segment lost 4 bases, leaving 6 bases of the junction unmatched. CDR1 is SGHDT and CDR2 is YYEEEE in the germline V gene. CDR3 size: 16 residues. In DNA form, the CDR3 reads TGTGCCAGCAGCAAGGTGACTAGCGGGGTCACCGGGGAGCTGTTTTTT. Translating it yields CASSKVTSGVTGELFF. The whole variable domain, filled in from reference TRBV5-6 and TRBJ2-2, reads DAGVTQSPTHLIKTRGQQVTLRCSPKSGHDTVSWYQQALGQGPQFIFQYYEEEERQRGNFPDRFSGHQFPNYSSELNVNALLLGDSALYLCASSKVTSGVTGELFFGEGSRLTVL.

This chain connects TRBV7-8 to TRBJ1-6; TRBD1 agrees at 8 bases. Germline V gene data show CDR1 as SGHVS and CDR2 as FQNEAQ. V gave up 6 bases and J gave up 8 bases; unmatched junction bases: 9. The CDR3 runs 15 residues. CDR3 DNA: TGTGCCAGCAGAAACCGACAGGGGACGGATTCACCCCTCCACTTT. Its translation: CASRNRQGTDSPLHF.